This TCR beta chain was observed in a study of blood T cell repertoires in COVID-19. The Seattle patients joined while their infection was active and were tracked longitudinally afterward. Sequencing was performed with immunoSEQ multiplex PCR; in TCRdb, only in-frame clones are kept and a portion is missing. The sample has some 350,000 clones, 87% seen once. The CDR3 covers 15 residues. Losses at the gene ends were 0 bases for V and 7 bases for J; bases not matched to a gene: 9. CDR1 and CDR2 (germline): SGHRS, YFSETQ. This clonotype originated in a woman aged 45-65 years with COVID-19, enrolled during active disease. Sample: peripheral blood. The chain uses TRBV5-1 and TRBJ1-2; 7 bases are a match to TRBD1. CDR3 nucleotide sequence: TGCGCCAGCAGCTTGGGAGGACAGGTAATCGGTGGCTACACCTTC. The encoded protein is CASSLGGQVIGGYTF.